The 12 T cell receptor beta chains below all came from one sample that was sequenced in a study of blood T cell repertoires in COVID-19. Data came from immunoSEQ multiplex PCR; TCRdb stores just in-frame clones and leaves some out. The profile shows 200,000 to 250,000 clones, about 85% of them singletons. The sequencing input was PBMCs or T cells enriched from blood (not recorded which). The receptors here all came from a man under 40 who had recovered from COVID-19.

The rearrangement uses TRBV3-1 (or the pseudogene TRBV3-2) and TRBJ2-7, with 12 positions matching TRBD2. V was clipped by 0 bases and J by 3 bases; unmatched bases: 12. This CDR3 region has 19 residues. Germline V lookup: CDR1 LGHDT, CDR2 YNNKEL (reference sequence). The CDR3 DNA reads as TGTGCCAGCAGCCAAGAGTCTAGCGGGAGGGAAAAGTATCTCTACGAGCAGTACTTC. It is translated as CASSQESSGREKYLYEQYF.

The V call is TRBV6-5, the J call TRBJ2-4, with 8 bases lining up with TRBD1. Losses at the gene ends were 5 bases for V and 12 bases for J; bases not matched to a gene: 9. This CDR3 contains 13 residues. Germline V lookup: CDR1 MNHEY, CDR2 SVGAGI. CDR3 amino acids: CASSTGQGAAQYF. In DNA, the CDR3 is TGTGCCAGCAGTACCGGACAGGGAGCCGCTCAGTACTTC.

The chain is built from TRBV30 and TRBJ1-1, with D maybe TRBD1 (5 bases). This CDR3 is built from 13 residues. The V end lost 0 bases, the J end lost 7 bases, and 12 bases lay between the germline ends. The V gene's germline CDR1 is GTSNPN and CDR2 SVGIG (reference sequence). CDR3 in DNA: TGTGCCTGGAGTGTACAGGAAGGAAGTGAAGCTTTCTTT. It yields the protein CAWSVQEGSEAFF.

This CDR3 is CASSESSGAFIQYF. The CDR3 DNA reads TGCGCCAGCAGTGAGTCTTCAGGGGCTTTTATTCAGTACTTC. The chain carries TRBV10-1 and TRBJ2-4, with D possibly TRBD1 on 6 matching bases. V was shortened by 0 bases and J by 10 bases, with 13 bases between the two germline ends. The germline CDR1 and CDR2 sequences are WNHNN and SYGVQD (reference sequence). CDR3 length equals 14 residues.

The rearrangement links TRBV4-1 to TRBJ1-6, with D perhaps TRBD1 (5 bases). The V end lost 3 bases, the J end lost 10 bases, and 13 bases lay between the germline ends. The germline gives CDR1 MGHRA, CDR2 YSYEKL. This CDR3 region has 14 residues. The CDR3, as DNA: TGCGCCAGCAGCCAGGCAGGGTTGGTCTCACCCCTCCACTTT. Translated: CASSQAGLVSPLHF.

The chain joins TRBV12-5 to TRBJ2-1; D not resolved. Looked up from germline, CDR1 is LGHNT and CDR2 is FRNRAP. Trimming removed 7 bases at V and 9 bases at J, with 16 bases between. The CDR3 totals 13 residues. Written as DNA, the CDR3 is TGTGCTAGTGCCTCGACCCTAAACAGTGAGCAGTTCTTC. It is translated as CASASTLNSEQFF.

This clone was recorded only once. The rearrangement links TRBV2 to TRBJ2-2; 11 nucleotides line up with TRBD2. With V trimmed by 7 bases and J by 7 bases, 8 bases remained unmatched. This CDR3 has 15 residues. The germline CDR1 and CDR2 sequences are SNHLY and FYNNEI. The CDR3 spells CASNQLAGELGELFF. The DNA for the CDR3 is TGTGCCAGCAACCAACTAGCGGGAGAACTCGGGGAGCTGTTTTTT.

This chain links TRBV2 with TRBJ2-3, with 7 bases aligning to TRBD2. The V gene end was trimmed by 6 bases and the J gene end by 6 bases; junction bases not matched to a gene: 12. This CDR3 is built from 15 residues. From germline, CDR1 is SNHLY and CDR2 FYNNEI. CDR3 protein: CASRLARLRRDTQYF. The CDR3 DNA reads TGTGCCAGCAGACTAGCGCGTCTCCGGCGGGATACGCAGTATTTT.

V usage is TRBV5-8 and J usage is TRBJ2-5, with D possibly TRBD2 on 6 matching bases. The CDR3 length is 16 residues. From germline, CDR1 is SGHTS and CDR2 YDEGEE. The V gene lost 4 bases and the J gene lost 0 bases, with 16 bases spanning the gap. The CDR3 spells CASSPGRGPYQETQYF. CDR3 bases: TGTGCCAGCAGCCCAGGGCGGGGCCCATACCAAGAGACCCAGTACTTC.

This rearrangement joins TRBV6-6 to TRBJ2-3, with D perhaps matching TRBD2 (5 bases). Deletions cut 6 bases from V and 6 bases from J, with 13 bases between. This CDR3 is 13 amino acids long. Per germline, CDR1 MNHNY and CDR2 SVGAGI (reference sequence). The CDR3 region is CASRPTSRDTQYF. The CDR3 coding sequence is TGTGCCAGCAGGCCAACTAGTCGCGATACGCAGTATTTT.

The chain employs TRBV6-5 and TRBJ2-5, with TRBD2 as a possible D gene (5 bases). The V and J ends lost 6 bases and 2 bases respectively, with 10 bases between them. The CDR3 sequence is 13 residues long. CDR1 is MNHEY, CDR2 SVGAGI, per germline. The chain's CDR3 is CASRGSGQETQYF. CDR3 nucleotides: TGTGCCAGCAGGGGGTCGGGGCAAGAGACCCAGTACTTC.

The chain employs TRBV19 and TRBJ2-4; TRBD2 matches at 10 bases. V lost 1 base to trimming and J lost 11 bases; unmatched junction nucleotides: 11. The CDR3 extends over 16 amino acids. CDR1 LNHDA and CDR2 SQIVND come from the germline V gene (reference sequence). The CDR3 loop is CASSIGSTSGLFLQYF. CDR3 coding DNA: TGTGCCAGTAGTATAGGCTCGACTAGCGGGCTTTTCCTTCAGTACTTC.